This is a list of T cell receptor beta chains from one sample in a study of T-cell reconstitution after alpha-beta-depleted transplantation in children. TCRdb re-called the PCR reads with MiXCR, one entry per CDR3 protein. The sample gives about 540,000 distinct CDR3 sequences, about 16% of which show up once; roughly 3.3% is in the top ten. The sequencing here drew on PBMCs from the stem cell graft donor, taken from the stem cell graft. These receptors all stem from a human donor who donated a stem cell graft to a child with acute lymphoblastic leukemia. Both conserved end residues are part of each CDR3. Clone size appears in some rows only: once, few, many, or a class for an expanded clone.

CASSKTSGRNYEQYF	TRBV21-1	TRBJ2-7	few
CASSLRQGSNTEAFF	TRBV3-1	TRBJ1-1	few
CASSENQDVSYEQYF	TRBV10-2	TRBJ2-7	few
CAPDIWQYEQYF	TRBV12-5	TRBJ2-7	.
CASSIRGEPPNTEAFF	TRBV19	TRBJ1-1	.
CASSSRAGITYEQYF	TRBV12-3/TRBV12-4	TRBJ2-7	few
CASLSVGTESWEKLFF	TRBV6-4	TRBJ1-4	many
CATRTGAGRKYGYTF	TRBV19	TRBJ1-2	few
CASSQEGADTQYF	TRBV4-1	TRBJ2-3	.
CASRIGTGTYGYTF	TRBV25-1	TRBJ1-2	many
CASSESAVGIFYSNQPQHF	TRBV10-2	TRBJ1-5	.
CASSQGLAGWGEQFF	TRBV3-1	TRBJ2-1	.
CASSYRGESPLHF	TRBV27	TRBJ1-6	few
CASSAPGQGYYEQYF	TRBV19	TRBJ2-7	few
CASSYRGGLAGGITGELFF	TRBV6-2/TRBV6-3	TRBJ2-2	few
CASSVVGRNQETQYF	TRBV9	TRBJ2-5	.
CASSPVAGVGYEQFF	TRBV4-2	TRBJ2-1	many
CASSPTTGSLYGYTF	TRBV7-2	TRBJ1-2	.
CAVSGLSPYEQYF	TRBV28	TRBJ2-7	.
CASSLTGRNMGGYTF	TRBV12-3/TRBV12-4	TRBJ1-2	few
CASSTGTGGEKLFF	TRBV9	TRBJ1-4	.
CASSFNLPATNTGELFF	TRBV27	TRBJ2-2	few
CATSRDGGETYEQYF	TRBV15	TRBJ2-7	few
CASSLDLSSYEQYF	TRBV27	TRBJ2-7	few
CASSIKLGSTGELFF	TRBV18	TRBJ2-2	.
CASSEGIDMANEKLFF	TRBV10-1	TRBJ1-4	.
CASSPSARVGNTIYF	TRBV18	TRBJ1-3	.
CASSWTGTGAQYF	TRBV6-2/TRBV6-3	TRBJ2-5	.